The rows below give T cell receptor beta chains drawn from one sample of a study of T cell clones after liver transplantation. TCRdb's table, derived via immunoSEQ multiplex PCR, lists solely in-frame clones and lacks some. The profile shows about 51,000 clones, roughly nine tenths of them singletons. Sequences were derived from CD8+ T cells from blood, sampled 12 months after liver transplant. These receptors were taken from a human patient who received a liver transplant. A subset of T cells may come from the graft donor. Both conserved end residues are part of each CDR3. Each record gives: D gene, V gene, J gene, clone size, CDR3 protein, CDR3 DNA. D genes are given only for firm matches. Not every row has a clone size; where given, it reads once, few, many or a size class.

TRBD1,TRBV4-3,TRBJ2-7,-,CASSQVTGTGHEQYF,TGCGCCAGCAGCCAAGTCACCGGGACAGGGCACGAGCAGTACTTC
-,TRBV9,TRBJ2-2,once,CASTLGRAGELFF,TGTGCCAGCACCTTAGGGCGAGCCGGGGAGCTGTTTTTT
TRBD2,TRBV27,TRBJ2-1,-,CASSLSFGLAERGEQFF,TGTGCCAGCAGTTTATCATTCGGGCTAGCGGAGAGAGGTGAGCAGTTCTTC
TRBD1,TRBV7-8,TRBJ1-1,medium-sized,CASSWDRGLSGLNTEAFF,TGTGCCAGCAGCTGGGACAGGGGGCTCTCCGGACTGAACACTGAAGCTTTCTTT
TRBD2,TRBV6-1,TRBJ2-7,-,CASSWTSGSNYEQYF,TGTGCCAGCAGCTGGACTAGCGGAAGTAACTACGAGCAGTACTTC
-,TRBV4-1,TRBJ2-7,-,CASSQYLGYEQYF,TGCGCCAGCAGCCAATACCTTGGCTACGAGCAGTACTTC
-,TRBV7-9,TRBJ2-7,-,CASSSPLAYEQYF,TGTGCCAGCAGCTCTCCCCTCGCCTACGAGCAGTACTTC
-,TRBV11-2,TRBJ2-1,-,CASSLEATWNEQFF,TGTGCCAGCAGCTTAGAGGCCACCTGGAATGAGCAGTTCTTC
-,TRBV19,TRBJ1-1,-,CASTLDGSNTEAFF,TGTGCCAGTACTTTGGACGGGTCGAACACTGAAGCTTTCTTT
-,TRBV11-2,TRBJ1-1,-,CASSPPGGTEAFF,TGTGCCAGCAGCCCCCCCGGCGGGACTGAAGCTTTCTTT
TRBD1,TRBV29-1,TRBJ1-1,-,CSSEGAQNTEAFF,TGCAGCTCCGAGGGGGCCCAGAACACTGAAGCTTTCTTT
TRBD2,TRBV9,TRBJ2-1,-,CASSVGTSGYNEQFF,TGTGCCAGCAGCGTCGGGACTAGCGGCTACAATGAGCAGTTCTTC
-,TRBV5-1,TRBJ1-2,-,CASREGADYGYTF,TGCGCCAGCAGGGAAGGGGCGGACTATGGCTACACCTTC
-,TRBV4-1,TRBJ2-7,-,CASSLTWTDSYEQYF,TGCGCCAGCAGCCTTACCTGGACAGACTCCTACGAGCAGTACTTC
-,TRBV6-5,TRBJ2-7,once,CASSWTGYEQYF,TGTGCCAGCAGCTGGACTGGCTACGAGCAGTACTTC
TRBD2,TRBV4-1,TRBJ2-3,-,CASSQLAGGIDTQYF,TGCGCCAGCAGCCAATTAGCGGGAGGGATAGATACGCAGTATTTT
-,TRBV19,TRBJ1-1,few,CASSIAGMGNTEAFF,TGTGCCAGTAGTATAGCGGGGATGGGAAACACTGAAGCTTTCTTT
-,TRBV6-5,TRBJ2-7,-,CASTLAAFSYEQYF,TGTGCCAGCACCCTAGCCGCGTTCTCCTACGAGCAGTACTTC
TRBD1,TRBV19,TRBJ1-3,-,CASTIGTGGSGNTIYF,TGTGCCAGTACCATCGGGACAGGGGGCTCTGGAAACACCATATATTTT
-,TRBV28,TRBJ1-5,-,CASSPKHSNQPQHF,TGTGCCAGCAGCCCTAAGCATAGCAATCAGCCCCAGCATTTT
-,TRBV5-8,TRBJ1-1,-,CASSNAVEDTEAFF,TGTGCCAGCAGCAACGCGGTAGAGGACACTGAAGCTTTCTTT
-,TRBV11-2,TRBJ2-7,-,CASSLDWAGDQDEQYF,TGTGCCAGCAGCTTAGATTGGGCAGGGGATCAGGACGAGCAGTACTTC
TRBD2,TRBV5-1,TRBJ2-1,-,CASSPGLAGYNEQFF,TGCGCCAGCAGCCCGGGACTAGCGGGCTACAATGAGCAGTTCTTC
TRBD2,TRBV25-1,TRBJ2-2,-,CASSESGMFSGELFF,TGTGCCAGCAGTGAGAGCGGGATGTTCTCCGGGGAGCTGTTTTTT
-,TRBV2,TRBJ2-1,-,CASSLGRLSYNEQFF,TGTGCCAGCAGCTTGGGACGCTTATCCTACAATGAGCAGTTCTTC
-,TRBV28,TRBJ2-2,once,CASSLPPAGELFF,TGTGCCAGCAGCCTCCCTCCGGCCGGGGAGCTGTTTTTT
-,TRBV7-9,TRBJ2-7,-,CASSFGAEQYF,TGTGCCAGCAGCTTCGGAGCCGAGCAGTACTTC
TRBD2,TRBV4-1,TRBJ2-1,-,CASSQDGASGRYANEQLF,TGCGCCAGCAGCCAAGACGGGGCTAGCGGGAGGTATGCCAATGAGCAGCTCTTC
-,TRBV7-6,TRBJ2-2,-,CASSLEGLSLPGELFF,TGTGCCAGCAGCTTAGAGGGACTTTCCCTTCCCGGGGAGCTGTTTTTT
-,TRBV27,TRBJ2-5,-,CASSYARGYLQETQYF,TGTGCCAGCTCCTATGCACGGGGATACCTCCAAGAGACCCAGTACTTC
-,TRBV29-1,TRBJ2-7,-,CSVVSPRTAGYEQYF,TGCAGCGTTGTTTCGCCCCGGACAGCCGGCTACGAGCAGTACTTC
-,TRBV9,TRBJ1-5,-,CASSGPGHDQPQHF,TGTGCCAGCTCTGGTCCGGGGCACGATCAGCCCCAGCATTTT
-,TRBV7-9,TRBJ2-7,-,CASSLVSAYEQYF,TGTGCCAGCAGCTTAGTCTCGGCCTACGAGCAGTACTTC
-,TRBV6-5,TRBJ2-7,-,CATSTLQGYEQYF,TGTGCCACCTCGACGCTGCAGGGCTACGAGCAGTACTTC
TRBD2,TRBV7-9,TRBJ2-1,-,CASTWGLAEQFF,TGTGCCAGCACCTGGGGACTAGCGGAGCAGTTCTTC
TRBD2,TRBV7-9,TRBJ2-2,-,CASSLGLAGGGGELFF,TGTGCCAGCAGCCTGGGACTAGCGGGAGGCGGCGGGGAGCTGTTTTTT
-,TRBV28,TRBJ2-7,-,CASTGQGWEQYF,TGTGCCAGCACTGGTCAGGGGTGGGAGCAGTACTTC
TRBD2,TRBV27,TRBJ2-7,once,CASSSGTSGFPYEQYF,TGTGCCAGCAGTTCCGGGACTAGCGGGTTCCCCTACGAGCAGTACTTC
-,TRBV14,TRBJ2-7,-,CASSELLAVYEQYF,TGTGCCAGCAGCGAGCTCCTCGCCGTCTACGAGCAGTACTTC
TRBD2,TRBV2,TRBJ2-7,once,CASSYATSGRIRSSYEQYF,TGTGCCAGCAGTTATGCGACTAGCGGGAGGATCAGGAGCTCCTACGAGCAGTACTTC
-,TRBV28,TRBJ2-7,-,CASSPAREQYF,TGTGCCAGCAGCCCTGCGCGGGAGCAGTACTTC
-,TRBV19,TRBJ2-7,once,CASSWTGNYEQYF,TGTGCCAGTAGCTGGACGGGGAACTACGAGCAGTACTTC
-,TRBV9,TRBJ2-1,-,CASSKSSQYGEQFF,TGTGCCAGCAGCAAGTCTAGTCAATATGGTGAGCAGTTCTTC
TRBD2,TRBV5-4,TRBJ2-7,-,CASSLGLAGGRYEQYF,TGTGCCAGCAGCTTGGGACTAGCGGGAGGACGATACGAGCAGTACTTC
-,TRBV7-9,TRBJ2-1,-,CASRAGLYNEQFF,TGTGCCAGCCGCGCGGGGCTCTACAATGAGCAGTTCTTC
TRBD2,TRBV7-8,TRBJ2-1,-,CASSFGLAEGVYNEQFF,TGTGCCAGCAGCTTTGGACTAGCGGAGGGGGTATACAATGAGCAGTTCTTC
-,TRBV30,TRBJ1-1,medium-sized,CAWSVARNTEAFF,TGTGCCTGGAGTGTCGCCAGAAACACTGAAGCTTTCTTT
TRBD1,TRBV29-1,TRBJ2-7,-,CSARLGTGGYEQYF,TGCAGCGCTCGATTGGGGACAGGGGGATACGAGCAGTACTTC
-,TRBV19,TRBJ2-3,-,CASSIVIRDTQYF,TGTGCCAGTAGTATCGTCATCCGCGATACGCAGTATTTT
TRBD2,TRBV27,TRBJ2-4,-,CASSLRGGTKNIQYF,TGTGCCAGCAGTTTGCGGGGGGGGACCAAAAACATTCAGTACTTC
-,TRBV2,TRBJ2-7,-,CASIDRTAPGIYEQYF,TGTGCCAGCATTGACAGGACAGCCCCTGGGATCTACGAGCAGTACTTC
TRBD1,TRBV7-9,TRBJ1-4,-,CASSSPMSGTGGPKLFF,TGTGCCAGCAGCTCCCCGATGTCAGGGACAGGGGGCCCAAAACTGTTTTTT
-,TRBV11-2,TRBJ2-7,few,CASREHPLPPYEQYF,TGTGCCAGCAGAGAACACCCCCTCCCGCCCTACGAGCAGTACTTC
-,TRBV19,TRBJ2-7,-,CASSWTEAYEQYF,TGTGCCAGTAGTTGGACAGAAGCCTACGAGCAGTACTTC
-,TRBV6-4,TRBJ2-7,-,CASRDGREEPYEQYF,TGTGCCAGCAGAGACGGCAGGGAAGAACCCTACGAGCAGTACTTC
-,TRBV10-3,TRBJ2-1,once,CAISEPQTGSSYNEQFF,TGTGCCATCAGTGAGCCCCAGACAGGAAGCTCCTACAATGAGCAGTTCTTC
-,TRBV5-6,TRBJ2-1,-,CASSRAGDEQFF,TGTGCCAGCAGCCGGGCTGGGGATGAGCAGTTCTTC
-,TRBV11-2,TRBJ1-1,-,CASSFGNTEAFF,TGTGCCAGCAGCTTCGGGAACACTGAAGCTTTCTTT
-,TRBV6-1,TRBJ1-5,-,CASSGRKANSNQPQHF,TGTGCCAGCAGTGGTCGGAAGGCCAACTCCAATCAGCCCCAGCATTTT